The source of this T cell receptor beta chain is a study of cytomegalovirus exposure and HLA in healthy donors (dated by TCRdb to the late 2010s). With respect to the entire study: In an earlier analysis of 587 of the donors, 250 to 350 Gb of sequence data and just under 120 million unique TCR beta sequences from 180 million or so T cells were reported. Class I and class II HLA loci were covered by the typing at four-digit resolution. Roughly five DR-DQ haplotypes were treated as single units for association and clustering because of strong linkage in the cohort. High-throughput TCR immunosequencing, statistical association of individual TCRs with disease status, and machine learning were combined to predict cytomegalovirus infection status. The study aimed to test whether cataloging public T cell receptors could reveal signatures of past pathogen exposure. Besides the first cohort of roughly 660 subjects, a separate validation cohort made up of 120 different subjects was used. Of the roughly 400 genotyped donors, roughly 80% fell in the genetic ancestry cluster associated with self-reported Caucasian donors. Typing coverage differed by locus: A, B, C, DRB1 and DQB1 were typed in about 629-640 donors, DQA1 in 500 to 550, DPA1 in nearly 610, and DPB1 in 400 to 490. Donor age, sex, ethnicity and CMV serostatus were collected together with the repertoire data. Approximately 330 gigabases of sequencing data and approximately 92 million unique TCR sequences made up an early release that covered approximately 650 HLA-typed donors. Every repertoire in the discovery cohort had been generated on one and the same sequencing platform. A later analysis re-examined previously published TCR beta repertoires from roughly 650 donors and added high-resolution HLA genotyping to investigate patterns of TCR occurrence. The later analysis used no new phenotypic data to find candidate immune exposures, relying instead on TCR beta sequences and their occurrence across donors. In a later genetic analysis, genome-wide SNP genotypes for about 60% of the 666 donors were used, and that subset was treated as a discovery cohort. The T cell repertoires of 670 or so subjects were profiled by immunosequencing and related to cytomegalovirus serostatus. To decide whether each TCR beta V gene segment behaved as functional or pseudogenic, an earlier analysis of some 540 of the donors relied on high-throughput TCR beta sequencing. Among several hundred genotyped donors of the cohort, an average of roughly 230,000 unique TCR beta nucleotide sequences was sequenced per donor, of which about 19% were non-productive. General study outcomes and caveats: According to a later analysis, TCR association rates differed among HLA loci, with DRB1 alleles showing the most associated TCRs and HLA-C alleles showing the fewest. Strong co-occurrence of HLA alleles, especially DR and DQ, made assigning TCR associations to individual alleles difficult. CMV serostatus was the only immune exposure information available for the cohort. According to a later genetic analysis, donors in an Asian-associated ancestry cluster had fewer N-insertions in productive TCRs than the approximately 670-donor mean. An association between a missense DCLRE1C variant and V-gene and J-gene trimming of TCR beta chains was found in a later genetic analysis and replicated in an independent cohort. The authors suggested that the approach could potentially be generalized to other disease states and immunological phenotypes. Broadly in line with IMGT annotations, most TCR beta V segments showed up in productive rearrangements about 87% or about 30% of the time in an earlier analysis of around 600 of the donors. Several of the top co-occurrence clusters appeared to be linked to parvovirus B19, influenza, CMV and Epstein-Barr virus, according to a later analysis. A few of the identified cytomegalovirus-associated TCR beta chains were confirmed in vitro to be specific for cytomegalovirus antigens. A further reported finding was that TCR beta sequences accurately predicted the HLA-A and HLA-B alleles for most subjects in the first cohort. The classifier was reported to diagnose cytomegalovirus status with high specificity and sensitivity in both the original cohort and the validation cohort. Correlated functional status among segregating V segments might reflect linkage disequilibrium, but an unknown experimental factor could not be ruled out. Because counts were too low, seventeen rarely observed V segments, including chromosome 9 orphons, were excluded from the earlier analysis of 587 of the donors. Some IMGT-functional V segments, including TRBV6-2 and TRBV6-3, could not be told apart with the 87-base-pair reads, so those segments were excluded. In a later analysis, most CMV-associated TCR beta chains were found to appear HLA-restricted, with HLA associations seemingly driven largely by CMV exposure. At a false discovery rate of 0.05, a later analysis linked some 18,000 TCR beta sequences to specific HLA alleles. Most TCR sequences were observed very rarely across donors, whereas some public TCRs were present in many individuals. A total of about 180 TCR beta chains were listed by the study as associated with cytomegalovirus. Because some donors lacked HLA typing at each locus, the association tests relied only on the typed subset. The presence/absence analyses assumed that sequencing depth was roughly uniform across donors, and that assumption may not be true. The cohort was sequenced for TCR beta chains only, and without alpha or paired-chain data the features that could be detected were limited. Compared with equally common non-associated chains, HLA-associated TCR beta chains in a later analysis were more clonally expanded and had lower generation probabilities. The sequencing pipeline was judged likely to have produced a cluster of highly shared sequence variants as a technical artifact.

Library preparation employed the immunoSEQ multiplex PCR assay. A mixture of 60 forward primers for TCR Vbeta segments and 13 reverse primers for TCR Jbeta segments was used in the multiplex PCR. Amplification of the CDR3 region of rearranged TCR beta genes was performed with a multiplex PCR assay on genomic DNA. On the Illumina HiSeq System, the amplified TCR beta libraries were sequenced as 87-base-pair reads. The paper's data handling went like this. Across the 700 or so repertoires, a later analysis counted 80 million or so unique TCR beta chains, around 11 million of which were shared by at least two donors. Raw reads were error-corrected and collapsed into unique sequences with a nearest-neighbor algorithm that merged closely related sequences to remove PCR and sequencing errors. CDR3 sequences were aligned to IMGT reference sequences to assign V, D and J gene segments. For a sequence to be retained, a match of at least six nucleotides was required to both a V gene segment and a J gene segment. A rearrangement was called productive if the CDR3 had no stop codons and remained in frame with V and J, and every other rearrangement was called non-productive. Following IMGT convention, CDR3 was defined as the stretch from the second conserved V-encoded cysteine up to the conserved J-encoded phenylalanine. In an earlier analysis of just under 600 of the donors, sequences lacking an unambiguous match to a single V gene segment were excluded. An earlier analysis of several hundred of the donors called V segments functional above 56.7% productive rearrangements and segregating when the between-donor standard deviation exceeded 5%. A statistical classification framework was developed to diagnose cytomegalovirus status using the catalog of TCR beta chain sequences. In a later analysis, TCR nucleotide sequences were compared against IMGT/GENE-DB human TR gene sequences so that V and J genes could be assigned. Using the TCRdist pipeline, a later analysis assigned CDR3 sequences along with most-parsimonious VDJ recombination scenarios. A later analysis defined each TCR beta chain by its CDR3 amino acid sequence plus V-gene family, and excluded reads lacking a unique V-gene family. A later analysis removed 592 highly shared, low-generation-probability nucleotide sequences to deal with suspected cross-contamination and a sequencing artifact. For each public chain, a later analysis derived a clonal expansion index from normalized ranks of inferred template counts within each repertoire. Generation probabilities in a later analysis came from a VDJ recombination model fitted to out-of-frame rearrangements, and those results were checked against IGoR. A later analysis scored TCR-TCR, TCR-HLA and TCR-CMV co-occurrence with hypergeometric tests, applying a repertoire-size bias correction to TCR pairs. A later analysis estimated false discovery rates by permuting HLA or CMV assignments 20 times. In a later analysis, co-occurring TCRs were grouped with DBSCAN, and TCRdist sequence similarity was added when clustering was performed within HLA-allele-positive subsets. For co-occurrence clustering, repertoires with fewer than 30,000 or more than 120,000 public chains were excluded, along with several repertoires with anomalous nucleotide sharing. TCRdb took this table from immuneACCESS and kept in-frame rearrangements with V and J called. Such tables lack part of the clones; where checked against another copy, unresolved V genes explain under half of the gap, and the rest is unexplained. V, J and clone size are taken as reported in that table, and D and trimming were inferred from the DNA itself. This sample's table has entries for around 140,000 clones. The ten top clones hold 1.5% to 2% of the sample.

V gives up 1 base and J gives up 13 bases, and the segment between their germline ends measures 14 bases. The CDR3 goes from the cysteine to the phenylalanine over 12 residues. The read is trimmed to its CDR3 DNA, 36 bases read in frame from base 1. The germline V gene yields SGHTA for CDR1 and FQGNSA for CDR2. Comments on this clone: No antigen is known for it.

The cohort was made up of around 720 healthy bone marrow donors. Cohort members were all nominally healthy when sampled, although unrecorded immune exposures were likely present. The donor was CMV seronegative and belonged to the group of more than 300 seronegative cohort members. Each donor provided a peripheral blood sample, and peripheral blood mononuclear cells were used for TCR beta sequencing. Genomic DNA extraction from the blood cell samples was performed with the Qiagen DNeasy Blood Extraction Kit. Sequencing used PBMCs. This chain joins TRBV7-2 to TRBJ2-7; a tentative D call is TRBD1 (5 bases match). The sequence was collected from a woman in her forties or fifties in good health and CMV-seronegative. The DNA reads TGTGCCAGCAGCTTAGGAGGACAAACGCGCTACTTC. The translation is CASSLGGQTRYF.